Here is one TCR beta chain with its context. This specimen belongs to a study of blood T cell repertoires in COVID-19. Method: immunoSEQ multiplex PCR; TCRdb's copy keeps in-frame clones and lacks some. The sample carries about 63,000 clones, 65% to 85% recorded once. What was sequenced was PBMCs or T cells enriched from blood (not recorded which). The receptor was derived from a woman aged 40 to 55 with acute COVID-19.

As DNA, the CDR3 is TGTGCCAGCAGCTGGGGGGGTCCCAGTAATGAAAAACTGTTTTTT. Translated, it gives CASSWGGPSNEKLFF. The rearrangement uses TRBV5-4 and TRBJ1-4; D is possibly TRBD1 (5 bases). This CDR3 has 15 amino acids. The V and J ends lost 3 bases and 4 bases respectively, with 13 bases between them. Germline CDR1 and CDR2: SGHNT and YYREEE (reference sequence).